This note documents a single T cell receptor beta chain sequence. Its antigen is unknown. The PCR made use of 60 Vbeta and 13 Jbeta primers. TCRdb's table, derived via immunoSEQ multiplex PCR, lists solely in-frame clones and lacks some. The sample table sets out about 140,000 clones. The CDR3 runs to 14 residues. The sample comes from a study of cytomegalovirus exposure and HLA in healthy donors. Study-wide background: When 350 to 400 donors were genotyped, roughly 82% of them were found to fall in the Caucasian-associated ancestry cluster.

Findings and limits, study-wide: Follow-up analysis later connected one missense variant in DCLRE1C with trimming of TCR beta V- and J-genes. The CMV antigen specificity of a few CMV-associated chains was confirmed through in vitro analysis.

The TCR originated in a woman aged 18-29 years in good health and CMV-seronegative. The chain carries TRBV21-1 and TRBJ2-7; the table calls TRBD1, which could not be checked here. TRBV21-1 is deemed a pseudogene. Material: PBMCs. The CDR3 DNA reads as TGTGCCAGCGTTCTACGGACAGGGGACTACGAGCAGTACTTC. Its translation: CASVLRTGDYEQYF.